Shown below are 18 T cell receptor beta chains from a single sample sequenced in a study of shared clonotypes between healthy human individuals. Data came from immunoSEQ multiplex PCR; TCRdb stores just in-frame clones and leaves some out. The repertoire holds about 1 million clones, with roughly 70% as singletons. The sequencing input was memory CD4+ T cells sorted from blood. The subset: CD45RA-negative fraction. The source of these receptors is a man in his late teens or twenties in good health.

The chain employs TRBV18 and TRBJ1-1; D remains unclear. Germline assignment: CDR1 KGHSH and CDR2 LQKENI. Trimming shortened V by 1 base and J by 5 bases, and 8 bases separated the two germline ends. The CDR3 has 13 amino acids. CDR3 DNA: TGTGCCAGCTCACCACACCAGAGGACTGAAGCTTTCTTT. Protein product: CASSPHQRTEAFF.

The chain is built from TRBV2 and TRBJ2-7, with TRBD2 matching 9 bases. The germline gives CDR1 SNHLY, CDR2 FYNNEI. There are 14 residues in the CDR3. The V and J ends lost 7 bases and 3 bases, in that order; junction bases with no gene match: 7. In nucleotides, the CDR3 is TGTGCCAGCATAAGCGGGGGGACCCACTACGAGCAGTACTTC. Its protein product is CASISGGTHYEQYF.

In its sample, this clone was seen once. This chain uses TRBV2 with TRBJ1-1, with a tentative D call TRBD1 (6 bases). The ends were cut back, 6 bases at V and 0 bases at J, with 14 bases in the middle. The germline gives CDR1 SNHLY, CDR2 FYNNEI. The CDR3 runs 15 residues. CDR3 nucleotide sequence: TGTGCCAGCAGCCAGGACAGACACATGAACACTGAAGCTTTCTTT. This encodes CASSQDRHMNTEAFF. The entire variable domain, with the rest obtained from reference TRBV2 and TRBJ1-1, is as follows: EPEVTQTPSHQVTQMGQEVILRCVPISNHLYFYWYRQILGQKVEFLVSFYNNEISEKSEIFDDQFSVERPDGSNFTLKIRSTKLEDSAMYFCASSQDRHMNTEAFFGQGTRLTVV.

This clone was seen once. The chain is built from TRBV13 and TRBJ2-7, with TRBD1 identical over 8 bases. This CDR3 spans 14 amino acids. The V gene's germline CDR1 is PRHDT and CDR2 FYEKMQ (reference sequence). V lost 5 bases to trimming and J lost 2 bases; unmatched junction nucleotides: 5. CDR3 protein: CASSRTGSPYEQYF. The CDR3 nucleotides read TGTGCCAGCAGCAGGACAGGGTCCCCCTACGAGCAGTACTTC.

CDR3 loop: CASSIGGGQDVYGYTF. DNA for the CDR3: TGTGCCAGTAGTATAGGGGGCGGACAGGACGTATATGGCTACACCTTC. V gene TRBV19 combines with J gene TRBJ1-2, with 7 positions matching TRBD1. With V trimmed by 1 base and J by 5 bases, 10 bases remained unmatched. CDR1 is LNHDA, CDR2 SQIVND, per germline (reference sequence). The CDR3 runs to 16 residues. The full variable domain, its missing parts supplied by reference TRBV19 and TRBJ1-2, is DGGITQSPKYLFRKEGQNVTLSCEQNLNHDAMYWYRQDPGQGLRLIYYSQIVNDFQKGDIAEGYSVSREKKESFPLTVTSAQKNPTAFYLCASSIGGGQDVYGYTFGSGTRLTVV.

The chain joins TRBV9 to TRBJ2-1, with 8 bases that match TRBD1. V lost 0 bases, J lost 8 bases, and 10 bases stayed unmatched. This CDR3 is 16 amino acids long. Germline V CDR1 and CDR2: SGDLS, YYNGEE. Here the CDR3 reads CASSVDWTGQWDEQFF. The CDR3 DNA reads TGTGCCAGCAGCGTAGACTGGACAGGGCAGTGGGATGAGCAGTTCTTC.

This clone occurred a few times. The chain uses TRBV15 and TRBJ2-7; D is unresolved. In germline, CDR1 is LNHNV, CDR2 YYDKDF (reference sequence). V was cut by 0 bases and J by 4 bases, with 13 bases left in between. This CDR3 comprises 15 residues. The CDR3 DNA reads TGTGCCACCAGCAGAGATTTACTCCAGAGTTACGAGCAGTACTTC. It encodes CATSRDLLQSYEQYF.

CDR3 amino acids: CASSEAPGGGYGYTF. CDR3 sequence (DNA): TGTGCCAGCAGTGAAGCCCCAGGGGGTGGCTATGGCTACACCTTC. This sequence joins TRBV2 and TRBJ1-2; 7 bases line up with TRBD1. There are 15 residues in the CDR3. V gave up 0 bases and J gave up 4 bases; unmatched junction bases: 5. Looked up from germline, CDR1 is SNHLY and CDR2 is FYNNEI.

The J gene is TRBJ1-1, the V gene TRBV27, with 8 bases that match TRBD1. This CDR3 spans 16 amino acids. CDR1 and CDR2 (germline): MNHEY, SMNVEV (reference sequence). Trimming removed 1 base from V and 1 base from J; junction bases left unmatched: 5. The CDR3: CASSLLGTGQNTEAFF. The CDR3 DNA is TGTGCCAGCAGTTTATTAGGGACAGGCCAGAACACTGAAGCTTTCTTT.

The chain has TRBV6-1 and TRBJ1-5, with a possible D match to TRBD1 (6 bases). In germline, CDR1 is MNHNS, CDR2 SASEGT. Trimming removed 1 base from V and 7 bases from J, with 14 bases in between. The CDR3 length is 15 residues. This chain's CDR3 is CASSEGGGYGQPQHF. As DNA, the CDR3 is TGTGCCAGCAGTGAAGGAGGGGGGTATGGCCAGCCCCAGCATTTT.

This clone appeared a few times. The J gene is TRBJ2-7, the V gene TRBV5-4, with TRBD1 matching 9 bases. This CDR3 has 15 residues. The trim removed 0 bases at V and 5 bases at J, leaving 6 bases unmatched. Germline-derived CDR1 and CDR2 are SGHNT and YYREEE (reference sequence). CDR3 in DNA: TGTGCCAGCAGCTTGGTTCGGACAGGGGAAAACGAGCAGTACTTC. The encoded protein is CASSLVRTGENEQYF.

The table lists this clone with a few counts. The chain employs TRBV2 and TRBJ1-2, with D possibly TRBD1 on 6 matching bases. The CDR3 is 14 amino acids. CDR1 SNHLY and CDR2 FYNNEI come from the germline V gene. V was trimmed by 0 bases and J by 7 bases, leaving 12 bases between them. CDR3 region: CASSEAGLRGGYTF. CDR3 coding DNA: TGTGCCAGCAGTGAAGCCGGGCTCAGGGGTGGCTACACCTTC.

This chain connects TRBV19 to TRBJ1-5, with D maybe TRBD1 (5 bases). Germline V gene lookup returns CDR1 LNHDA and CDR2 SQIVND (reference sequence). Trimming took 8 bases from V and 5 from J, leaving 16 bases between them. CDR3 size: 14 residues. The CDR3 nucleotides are TGTGCCAGTGGGATCAGGGAGCTCCATCAGCCCCAGCATTTT. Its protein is CASGIRELHQPQHF.

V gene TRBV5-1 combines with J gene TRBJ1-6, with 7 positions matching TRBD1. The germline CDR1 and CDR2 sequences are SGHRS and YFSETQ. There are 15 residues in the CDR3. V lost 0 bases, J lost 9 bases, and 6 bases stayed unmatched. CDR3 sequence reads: CASSLELQGSSPLHF. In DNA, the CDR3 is TGCGCCAGCAGCTTGGAGCTACAGGGGAGTTCACCCCTCCACTTT.

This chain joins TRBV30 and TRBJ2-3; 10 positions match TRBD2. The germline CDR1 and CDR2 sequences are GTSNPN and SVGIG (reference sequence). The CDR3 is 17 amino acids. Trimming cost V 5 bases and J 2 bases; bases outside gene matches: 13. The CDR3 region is CAWEREGPLVITDTQYF. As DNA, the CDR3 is TGTGCCTGGGAGCGGGAGGGCCCTCTTGTGATCACAGATACGCAGTATTTT.

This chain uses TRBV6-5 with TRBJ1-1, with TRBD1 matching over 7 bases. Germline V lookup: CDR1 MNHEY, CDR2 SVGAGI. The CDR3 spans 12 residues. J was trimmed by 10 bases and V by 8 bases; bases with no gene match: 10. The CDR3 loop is CASHDRAIGAFF. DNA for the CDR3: TGTGCCAGCCACGACAGGGCCATTGGAGCTTTCTTT.

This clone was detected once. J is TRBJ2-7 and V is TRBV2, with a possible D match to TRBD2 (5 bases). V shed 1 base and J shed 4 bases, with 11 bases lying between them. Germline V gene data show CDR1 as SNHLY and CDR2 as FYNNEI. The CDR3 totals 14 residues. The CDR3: CASSEVGNGYEQYF. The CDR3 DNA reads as TGTGCCAGCAGTGAAGTCGGGAACGGTTACGAGCAGTACTTC.

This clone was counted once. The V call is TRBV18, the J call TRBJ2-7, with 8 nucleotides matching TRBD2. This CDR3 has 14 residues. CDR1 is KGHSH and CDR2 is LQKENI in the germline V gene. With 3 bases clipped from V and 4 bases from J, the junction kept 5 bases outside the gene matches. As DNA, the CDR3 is TGTGCCAGCTCACCGACGACTAGCGTGTACGAGCAGTACTTC. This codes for CASSPTTSVYEQYF.